One and the same sample provided the 23 T cell receptor beta chains below, sequenced in a study of T cells in Graves' hyperthyroidism and ophthalmopathy. TCR beta CDR3 regions were amplified from RNA. TCR CDR3 regions were first amplified by RT-PCR with HTBI primers. TCRdb itself ran the multiplex PCR reads through MiXCR, one entry per CDR3 protein. The sample has some 700,000 distinct CDR3 sequences, roughly 17% seen once; the top ten hold around a sixth. Material for sequencing was blood. All receptors derive from a man aged 50-60 years with Graves' hyperthyroidism.

This clonotype was counted many times. The genes are TRBV9 and TRBJ2-1, with 8 bases aligning to TRBD2. The ends lost 0 bases at V and 6 bases at J; junction bases unmatched: 8. Germline V gives CDR1 SGDLS, CDR2 YYNGEE. This CDR3 is 16 amino acids long. In DNA, the CDR3 is TGTGCCAGCAGCGTAGATTCAGCGGGAGTCCTCAATGAGCAGTTCTTC. Amino acid sequence: CASSVDSAGVLNEQFF.

Notes on this clonotype: A much more abundant neighbour one base away suggests this may be a read error. V is TRBV6-5 and J is TRBJ1-2; a weak D match, TRBD1 (5 bases). Per the germline V gene, CDR1 is MNHEY and CDR2 is SVGAGI. The CDR3 extends over 17 amino acids. The DNA of the CDR3 is TGTGCCAGCAGTTACTATTTCGGGGTAACAGGCTTATATGGCAACACCTTC. This translates into CASSYYFGVTGLYGNTF.

This clonotype has more than one count but fewer than ten. The chain has TRBV20-1 and TRBJ2-3, with 8 nucleotides matching TRBD2. After removal of 0 bases from V and 4 bases from J, the junction contained 3 bases not matched to a gene. There are 14 residues in the CDR3. Germline CDR1 and CDR2: DFQATT and SNEGSKA (reference sequence). CDR3 residues: CSARDRGGSDTQYF. CDR3 bases: TGCAGTGCTAGAGATCGGGGGGGCTCAGATACGCAGTATTTT.

The sample holds many counts of this clonotype. The gene calls are TRBV14 and TRBJ2-3; no clear D gene. Per germline, CDR1 SGHDN and CDR2 FVKESK. The CDR3 runs 16 residues. With 4 bases removed from V and 0 bases from J, the gap between germline ends came to 14 bases. The CDR3 spells CASSPLTRASTDTQYF. In DNA, the CDR3 is TGTGCCAGCAGCCCCTTGACACGGGCCAGCACAGATACGCAGTATTTT. Full variable domain (remainder filled in from reference TRBV14 and TRBJ2-3): EAGVTQFPSHSVIEKGQTVTLRCDPISGHDNLYWYRRVMGKEIKFLLHFVKESKQDESGMPNNRFLAERTGGTYSTLKVQPAELEDSGVYFCASSPLTRASTDTQYFGPGTRLTVL.

The rearrangement links TRBV27 to TRBJ2-1; no reliable D call. This CDR3 has 15 residues. The germline CDR1 and CDR2 sequences are MNHEY and SMNVEV (reference sequence). Trimming pared 0 bases from V and 4 bases from J, leaving 10 bases between. CDR3 sequence reads: CASSLSRTQYNEQFF. The CDR3 DNA sequence: TGTGCCAGCAGTTTATCGCGGACCCAATACAATGAGCAGTTCTTC.

The chain uses TRBV5-1 and TRBJ1-4; no reliable D call. Between the trimmed V and J ends, which lost 0 bases and 5 bases, there was a span of 11 bases. The CDR3 is 15 amino acids. Per germline, CDR1 SGHRS and CDR2 YFSETQ. CDR3 in amino acids: CASSLDGNTNEKLFF. CDR3 in DNA: TGCGCCAGCAGCTTGGATGGAAACACCAATGAAAAACTGTTTTTT.

The CDR3 region has the DNA TGTGCCAGCAGCGTAGCAGCGGGGCTCTACAATGAGCAGTTCTTC. This encodes CASSVAAGLYNEQFF. The J gene is TRBJ2-1, the V gene TRBV9; 7 positions match TRBD2. CDR3 length equals 15 residues. The germline V gene has CDR1 SGDLS and CDR2 YYNGEE. J was trimmed by 3 bases and V by 0 bases; bases with no gene match: 3.

This clonotype appeared many times. The chain joins TRBV15 to TRBJ1-1; the D is unclear. The CDR3 spans 14 residues. Germline CDR1 is LNHNV and CDR2 is YYDKDF (reference sequence). The germline V and J ends were trimmed by 1 base and 4 bases, with 10 bases remaining between them. CDR3 loop: CATSRAEGITEAFF. The CDR3 DNA sequence: TGTGCCACCAGCAGAGCTGAGGGTATCACTGAAGCTTTCTTT. Supplemented by reference TRBV15 and TRBJ1-1, the full variable domain reads DAMVIQNPRYQVTQFGKPVTLSCSQTLNHNVMYWYQQKSSQAPKLLFHYYDKDFNNEADTPDNFQSRRPNTSFCFLDIRSPGLGDTAMYLCATSRAEGITEAFFGQGTRLTVV.

At least ten counts were recorded for this clonotype. J is TRBJ2-3 and V is TRBV11-2; 7 bases line up with TRBD2. Germline-derived CDR1 and CDR2 are SGHAT and FQNNGV. This CDR3 has 17 residues. V lost 3 bases and J lost 1; bases outside the gene matches: 10. The CDR3 here is CASSLSPAGRGTDTQYF. CDR3 DNA sequence: TGTGCCAGCAGCTTGTCCCCAGCGGGGAGGGGCACAGATACGCAGTATTTT.

V usage is TRBV4-3 and J usage is TRBJ2-2; possibly TRBD1 for D (6 bases). The CDR3 contains 14 residues. Germline V gene data show CDR1 as LGHNA and CDR2 as YSLEER. The germline V and J ends were trimmed by 2 bases and 5 bases, with 9 bases remaining between them. The CDR3 protein is CASSQHRVTGELFF. CDR3 nucleotides: TGCGCCAGCAGCCAACACAGGGTTACCGGGGAGCTGTTTTTT.

Many counts were recorded for this clonotype. The chain carries TRBV29-1 and TRBJ2-5, with 9 bases that match TRBD2. The germline gives CDR1 SQVTM, CDR2 ANQGSEA. The CDR3 consists of 17 residues. The junction had 14 bases not matched to a gene; V was cut back by 2 bases and J by 4 bases. This chain's CDR3 is CSVELAWLAGRAETQYF. CDR3 nucleotide sequence: TGCAGCGTTGAACTCGCTTGGCTAGCGGGGAGGGCAGAGACCCAGTACTTC.

There are many counts of this clonotype. The rearrangement joins TRBV24-1 to TRBJ2-1; 9 nucleotides match TRBD1. The CDR3 covers 17 residues. Germline V gives CDR1 KGHDR, CDR2 SFDVKD. J gave up 6 bases and V 2 bases, and 10 bases lay outside the gene matches. CDR3 sequence reads: CATSDSSRQGVGNEQFF. CDR3 nucleotides: TGTGCCACCAGTGATTCTTCAAGACAGGGGGTAGGCAATGAGCAGTTCTTC.

The rearrangement joins TRBV6-2 or TRBV6-3 to TRBJ2-7; 10 bases match TRBD1. Trimming cost V 5 bases and J 3 bases; bases outside gene matches: 16. The CDR3 has 18 amino acids. Germline CDR1 reads MNHEY; CDR2 reads SVGEGT. This chain's CDR3 is CASSPPDSGTGVSYEQYF. CDR3 nucleotides: TGTGCCAGCAGTCCCCCCGATTCCGGGACAGGGGTCAGCTACGAGCAGTACTTC.

A few counts support this clonotype. J is TRBJ1-2 and V is TRBV12-3 or TRBV12-4; possible D gene TRBD1, 6 bases. This CDR3 has 14 residues. Trimming left V 4 bases short and J 4 bases short, with 13 bases between. The CDR3, as DNA: TGTGCCAGCAGTTCGCAACAGGGTTTCTATGGCTACACCTTC. This encodes CASSSQQGFYGYTF.

This clonotype was observed at least ten times. This chain uses TRBV28 with TRBJ2-7, with D hard to call. The germline CDR1 and CDR2 sequences are MDHEN and SYDVKM. The ends were cut back, 2 bases at V and 1 base at J, with 12 bases in the middle. This CDR3 is 15 amino acids long. CDR3 amino acids: CASSLHFQKSYEQYF. The CDR3 DNA reads as TGTGCCAGCAGTTTACACTTCCAGAAGTCCTACGAGCAGTACTTC.

This clonotype showed up many times. The chain uses TRBV7-3 and TRBJ2-1; 14 bases line up with TRBD2. CDR3 length equals 16 residues. Per the germline V gene, CDR1 is SGHTA and CDR2 is FQGTGA. The V gene end was trimmed by 2 bases and the J gene end by 9 bases; junction bases not matched to a gene: 6. The CDR3 spells CASSLSTSGRAGEQFF. CDR3 sequence (DNA): TGTGCCAGCAGCTTATCGACTAGCGGGAGGGCCGGTGAGCAGTTCTTC.

This clonotype was detected a few times. CDR3 region: CASSHRLADTDTQYF. In nucleotides, the CDR3 is TGCGCCAGCAGCCATAGACTAGCGGACACAGATACGCAGTATTTT. The chain joins TRBV4-1 to TRBJ2-3; 9 bases are a match to TRBD2. Germline trimming cut 3 bases from V and 2 bases from J; bases unmatched to any gene: 3. The germline gives CDR1 MGHRA, CDR2 YSYEKL. The CDR3 consists of 15 residues.

This clonotype was found many times. V is TRBV27 and J is TRBJ2-3, with 11 bases lining up with TRBD2. The CDR3 is 16 amino acids. V was clipped by 5 bases and J by 3 bases; unmatched bases: 7. Germline lookup yields CDR1 MNHEY and CDR2 SMNVEV (reference sequence). The CDR3 region is CASSPPSGRWTDTQYF. CDR3 DNA sequence: TGTGCCAGCAGTCCCCCTAGCGGGAGGTGGACAGATACGCAGTATTTT.

The chain has TRBV20-1 and TRBJ2-1, with D perhaps TRBD2 (6 bases). The CDR3 has 12 residues. CDR1 DFQATT and CDR2 SNEGSKA come from the germline V gene (reference sequence). The germline V and J ends were trimmed by 6 bases and 7 bases, with 13 bases remaining between them. CDR3 DNA sequence: TGCAGTGCCGAGGTACTAGCTAATGAGCAGTTCTTC. Translated: CSAEVLANEQFF.

This clonotype was seen more than once but under ten times. This chain uses TRBV24-1 with TRBJ1-1; D might be TRBD1 (5 bases). The V end lost 3 bases, the J end lost 2 bases, and 9 bases lay between the germline ends. This CDR3 region has 14 residues. Germline V lookup: CDR1 KGHDR, CDR2 SFDVKD. The CDR3 reads CATSDGQGNTEAFF. The DNA for the CDR3 is TGTGCCACCAGTGATGGGCAGGGCAACACTGAAGCTTTCTTT.

This clonotype turned up a few times. CDR3 region: CASSLPGQTLEAFF. DNA of the CDR3: TGTGCCAGCAGCTTGCCGGGCCAAACATTAGAAGCTTTCTTT. The rearrangement links TRBV5-4 to TRBJ1-1; D is undetermined. Germline assignment: CDR1 SGHNT and CDR2 YYREEE (reference sequence). Trimming left V 1 base short and J 8 bases short, with 15 bases between. The CDR3 consists of 14 residues.

This clonotype was observed a few times. The V gene is TRBV30, the J gene TRBJ1-1; 7 bases agree with TRBD1. Losses at the gene ends were 5 bases for V and 0 bases for J; bases not matched to a gene: 6. The CDR3 has 14 amino acids. The germline V gene encodes CDR1 GTSNPN and CDR2 SVGIG (reference sequence). CDR3 residues: CAWPTGRVNTEAFF. The CDR3 coding sequence is TGTGCCTGGCCGACAGGGCGGGTGAACACTGAAGCTTTCTTT. The full variable domain, completed using reference TRBV30 and TRBJ1-1, is SQTIHQWPATLVQPVGSPLSLECTVEGTSNPNLYWYRQAAGRGLQLLFYSVGIGQISSEVPQNLSASRPQDRQFILSSKKLLLSDSGFYLCAWPTGRVNTEAFFGQGTRLTVV.

There are many counts of this clonotype. The genes are TRBV28 and TRBJ1-1; tentatively, D is TRBD1 (6 bases). V was clipped by 3 bases and J by 0 bases, with 8 bases between them. This CDR3 spans 14 amino acids. Germline V gives CDR1 MDHEN, CDR2 SYDVKM. The CDR3 region is CASSFGDMNTEAFF. CDR3 coding DNA: TGTGCCAGCAGTTTTGGGGACATGAACACTGAAGCTTTCTTT.